Below are 7 T cell receptor beta chains sequenced from a single sample in a study of T-cell memory formation after mild COVID-19. In TCRdb, the 5' RACE reads were re-called with MiXCR into one record per CDR3 protein. Among about 390,000 distinct CDR3 sequences listed, 16% were seen once. The sample consisted of PBMCs or a T cell subset sorted from them (not recorded which). These receptors were taken from a man in his late teens or twenties who had mild COVID-19 (a few samples of this study predate the infection). Cell type and time point are not known.

This clonotype has more than one count but fewer than ten. The chain combines TRBV7-2 with TRBJ2-1; 11 nucleotides match TRBD1. This CDR3 contains 16 residues. CDR1 is SGHTA, CDR2 FQGNSA, per germline. The J segment lost 3 bases and the V segment lost 5 bases, leaving 6 bases of the junction unmatched. CDR3 loop: CASSDRDRGGYNEQFF. Written as DNA, the CDR3 is TGTGCCAGCAGCGACAGGGACAGGGGGGGCTACAATGAGCAGTTCTTC.

This clonotype was seen repeatedly, ten times or more. The rearrangement links TRBV5-5 to TRBJ2-1; D is perhaps TRBD2 (6 bases). Trimming pared 5 bases from V and 0 bases from J, leaving 12 bases between. The germline V gene has CDR1 SGHKS and CDR2 YYEKEE (reference sequence). The CDR3 totals 15 residues. CDR3 in DNA: TGTGCCAGCAGGCGACTAGACGGCTCCTACAATGAGCAGTTCTTC. Translating gives CASRRLDGSYNEQFF.

The J gene is TRBJ1-6, the V gene TRBV12-3 or TRBV12-4; 7 bases map to TRBD1. Trimming at V came to 3 bases and at J to 9 bases, leaving 5 bases not matched to a gene. This CDR3 contains 14 residues. For the CDR3, the DNA is TGTGCCAGCAGTTTGGAGGGGGCCCGTTCACCCCTCCACTTT. Translation: CASSLEGARSPLHF.

V and J are TRBV9 and TRBJ1-1; D is unresolved. Trimming left V 0 bases short and J 3 bases short, with 12 bases between. Per the germline V gene, CDR1 is SGDLS and CDR2 is YYNGEE. The CDR3 covers 15 residues. CDR3 in amino acids: CASSVGPNLDTEAFF. CDR3 sequence (DNA): TGTGCCAGCAGCGTAGGACCTAACCTGGACACTGAAGCTTTCTTT.

For the CDR3, the DNA is TGTGCCAGCAGTCCCCTCGGCCGTTTCACAGATACGCAGTATTTT. Encoded protein: CASSPLGRFTDTQYF. This chain links TRBV27 with TRBJ2-3, with D uncertain. The germline gives CDR1 MNHEY, CDR2 SMNVEV (reference sequence). The CDR3 sequence is 15 residues long. V lost 5 bases, J lost 2 bases, and 14 bases lay in between.

The V gene is TRBV6-6, the J gene TRBJ2-1; possibly TRBD2 for D (5 bases). V gave up 7 bases and J gave up 5 bases, with 15 bases separating them. The CDR3 is made up of 14 amino acids. Per germline, CDR1 MNHNY and CDR2 SVGAGI (reference sequence). CDR3 nucleotide sequence: TGTGCCAGCACTACCGGGTGGGAGAACAATGAGCAGTTCTTC. Translation: CASTTGWENNEQFF.

This clonotype was picked up a small number of times. The chain joins TRBV5-1 to TRBJ2-6, with a weak D call TRBD1 (5 bases). With 7 bases removed from V and 0 bases from J, the gap between germline ends came to 8 bases. CDR1 and CDR2 (germline): SGHRS, YFSETQ. The CDR3 runs 14 residues. Here the CDR3 reads CASLDSSGANVLTF. The CDR3 region has the DNA TGCGCCAGCCTAGACAGCTCTGGGGCCAACGTCCTGACTTTC.